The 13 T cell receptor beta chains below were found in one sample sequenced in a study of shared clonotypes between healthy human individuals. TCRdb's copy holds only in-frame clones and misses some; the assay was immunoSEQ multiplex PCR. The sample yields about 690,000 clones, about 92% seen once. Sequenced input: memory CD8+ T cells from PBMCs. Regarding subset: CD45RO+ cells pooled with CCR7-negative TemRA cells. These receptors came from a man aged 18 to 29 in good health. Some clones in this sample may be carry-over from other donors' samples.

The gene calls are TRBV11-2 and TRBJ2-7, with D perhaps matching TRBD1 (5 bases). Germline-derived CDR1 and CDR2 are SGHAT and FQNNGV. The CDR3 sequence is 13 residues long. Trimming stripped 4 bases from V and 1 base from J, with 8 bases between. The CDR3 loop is CASSWGPSYEQYF. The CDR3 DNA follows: TGTGCCAGCAGCTGGGGCCCGTCCTACGAGCAGTACTTC. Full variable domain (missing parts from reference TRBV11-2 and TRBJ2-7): EAGVAQSPRYKIIEKRQSVAFWCNPISGHATLYWYQQILGQGPKLLIQFQNNGVVDDSQLPKDRFSAERLKGVDSTLKIQPAKLEDSAVYLCASSWGPSYEQYFGPGTRLTVT.

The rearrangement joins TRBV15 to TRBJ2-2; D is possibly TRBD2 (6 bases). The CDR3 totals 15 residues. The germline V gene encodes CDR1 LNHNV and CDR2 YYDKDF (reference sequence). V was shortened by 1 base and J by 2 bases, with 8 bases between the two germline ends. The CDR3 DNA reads TGTGCCACCAGCAGAGGGGAGGTAAACACCGGGGAGCTGTTTTTT. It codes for CATSRGEVNTGELFF.

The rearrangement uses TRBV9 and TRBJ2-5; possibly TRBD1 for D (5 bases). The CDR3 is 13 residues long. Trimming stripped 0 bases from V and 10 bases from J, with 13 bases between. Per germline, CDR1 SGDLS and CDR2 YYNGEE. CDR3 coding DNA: TGTGCCAGCAGCGTAGGGAAGTCAGGGATCCAGTACTTC. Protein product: CASSVGKSGIQYF.

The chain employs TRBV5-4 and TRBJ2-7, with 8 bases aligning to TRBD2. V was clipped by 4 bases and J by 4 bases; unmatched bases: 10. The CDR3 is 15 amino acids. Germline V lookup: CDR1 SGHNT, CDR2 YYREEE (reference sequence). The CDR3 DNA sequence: TGTGCCAGCAGCCCCGGGAGGGAACAGGTTTACGAGCAGTACTTC. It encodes CASSPGREQVYEQYF.

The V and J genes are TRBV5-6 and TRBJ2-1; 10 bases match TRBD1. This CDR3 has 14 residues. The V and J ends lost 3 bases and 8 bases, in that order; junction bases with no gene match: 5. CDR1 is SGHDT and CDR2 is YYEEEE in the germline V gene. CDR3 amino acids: CASSWGTGVYEQFF. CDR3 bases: TGTGCCAGCAGCTGGGGGACAGGGGTCTATGAGCAGTTCTTC.

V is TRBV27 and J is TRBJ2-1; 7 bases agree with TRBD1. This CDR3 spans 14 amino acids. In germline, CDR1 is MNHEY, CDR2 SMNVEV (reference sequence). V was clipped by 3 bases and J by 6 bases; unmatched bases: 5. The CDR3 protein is CASSLSQGINEQFF. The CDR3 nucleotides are TGTGCCAGCAGTTTGTCACAGGGGATCAATGAGCAGTTCTTC.

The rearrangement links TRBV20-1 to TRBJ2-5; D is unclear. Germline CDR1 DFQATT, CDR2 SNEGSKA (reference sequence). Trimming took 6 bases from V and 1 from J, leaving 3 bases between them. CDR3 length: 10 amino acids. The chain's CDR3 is CSALQETQYF. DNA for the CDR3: TGCAGTGCCCTCCAAGAGACCCAGTACTTC.

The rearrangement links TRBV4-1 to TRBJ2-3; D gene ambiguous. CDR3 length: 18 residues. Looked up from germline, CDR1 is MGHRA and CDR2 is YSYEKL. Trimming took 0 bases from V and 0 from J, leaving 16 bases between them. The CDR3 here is CASSQDPLTVSSTDTQYF. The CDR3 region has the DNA TGCGCCAGCAGCCAAGACCCCCTAACCGTCTCTAGCACAGATACGCAGTATTTT.

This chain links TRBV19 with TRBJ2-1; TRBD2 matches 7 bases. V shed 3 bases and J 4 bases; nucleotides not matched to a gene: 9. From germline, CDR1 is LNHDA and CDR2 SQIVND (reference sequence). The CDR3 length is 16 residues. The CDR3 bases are TGTGCCAGTAGTATCCCCGCGGGAGTAGCTTACAATGAGCAGTTCTTC. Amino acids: CASSIPAGVAYNEQFF.

The CDR3 DNA is TGTGCCAGTAGTGTCAGGGGGCGGAGCTCCTACAATGAGCAGTTCTTC. Amino acid sequence: CASSVRGRSSYNEQFF. This chain connects TRBV19 to TRBJ2-1; 8 bases line up with TRBD1. The CDR3 consists of 16 residues. V lost 5 bases and J lost 0; bases outside the gene matches: 6. Looked up from germline, CDR1 is LNHDA and CDR2 is SQIVND (reference sequence).

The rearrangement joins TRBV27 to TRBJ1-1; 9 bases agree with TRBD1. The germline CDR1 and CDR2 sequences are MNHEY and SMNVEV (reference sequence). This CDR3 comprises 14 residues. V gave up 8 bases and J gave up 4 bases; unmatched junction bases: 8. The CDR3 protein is CASRDRGWGTEAFF. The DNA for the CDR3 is TGTGCCAGCCGCGACAGGGGGTGGGGCACTGAAGCTTTCTTT.

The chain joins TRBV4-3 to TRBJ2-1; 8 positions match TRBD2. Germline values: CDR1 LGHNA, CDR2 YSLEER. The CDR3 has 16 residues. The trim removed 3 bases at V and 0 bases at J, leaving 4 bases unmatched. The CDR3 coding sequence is TGCGCCAGCAGCCATAGCGGGAAACGCTCCTACAATGAGCAGTTCTTC. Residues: CASSHSGKRSYNEQFF.

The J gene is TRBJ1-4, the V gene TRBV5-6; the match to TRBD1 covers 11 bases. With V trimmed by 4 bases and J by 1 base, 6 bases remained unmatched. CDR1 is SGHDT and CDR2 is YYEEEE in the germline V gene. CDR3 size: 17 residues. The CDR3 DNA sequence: TGTGCCAGCAGCGCGGGACAGGGGGGAGGAACTAATGAAAAACTGTTTTTT. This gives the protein CASSAGQGGGTNEKLFF.